A single sample gave rise to the 30 T cell receptor beta chains below, sequenced in a study of shared clonotypes between healthy human individuals (dated by TCRdb to 2018 to 2020). Libraries were built with the immunoSEQ multiplex PCR assay. TCRdb limited this immuneACCESS table to in-frame rearrangements with V and J called. A share of clones is missing; checked studies link under half to unresolved V genes, and the rest is unexplained. The sample yields over a million clones; around 82% were counted once. The ten largest account for 0.61% of the sample. Source material: memory CD4+ T cells from PBMCs. The cell subset or site label for this specimen denotes: CD45RA-negative fraction. The receptors stem from a young man in good health. Some clones in this sample may be carry-over from other donors' samples.

This chain joins TRBV7-3 and TRBJ2-1; D assignment may be TRBD1 or TRBD2 (5 bases each). Germline V lookup: CDR1 SGHTA, CDR2 FQGTGA. V was clipped by 5 bases and J by 7 bases, with 15 bases between them. The CDR3 runs to 14 residues. The CDR3: CASSRRSRENEQFF. For the CDR3, the DNA is TGTGCCAGCAGCCGCAGGTCCAGGGAGAATGAGCAGTTCTTC. The full variable domain, in which reference TRBV7-3 and TRBJ2-1 provide the parts outside the CDR3, is GAGVSQTPSNKVTEKGKYVELRCDPISGHTALYWYRQSLGQGPEFLIYFQGTGAADDSGLPNDRFFAVRPEGSVSTLKIQRTERGDSAVYLCASSRRSRENEQFFGPGTRLTVL.

This clone was counted a single time. The chain joins TRBV10-2 to TRBJ1-5; no firm D call. The germline V gene encodes CDR1 WSHSY and CDR2 SAAADI. With 5 bases removed from V and 7 bases from J, the gap between germline ends came to 12 bases. The CDR3 sequence is 13 residues long. The CDR3 protein is CASSQGNRQPQHF. The CDR3 coding sequence is TGCGCCAGCAGTCAAGGGAATCGCCAGCCCCAGCATTTT.

The V call is TRBV28, the J call TRBJ2-7; D possibly corresponds to TRBD2 (6 bases). V was shortened by 7 bases and J by 5 bases, with 21 bases between the two germline ends. The germline V gene has CDR1 MDHEN and CDR2 SYDVKM. The CDR3 runs 15 residues. CDR3 sequence reads: CASNTRLGGLHEQYF. Written as DNA, the CDR3 is TGTGCCAGCAACACACGACTAGGCGGGCTCCACGAGCAGTACTTC.

This clone is a singleton in its sample. Other nucleotide sequences from this sample produce the same CDR3. The chain has TRBV7-6 and TRBJ2-5, with D unclear. V was cut by 1 base and J by 0 bases, with 6 bases left in between. The CDR3 spans 14 residues. The germline gives CDR1 SGHVS, CDR2 FNYEAQ. CDR3 protein: CASSLGLNQETQYF. The CDR3 DNA follows: TGTGCCAGCAGCTTAGGTTTAAACCAAGAGACCCAGTACTTC.

This clone occurred a few times. This chain links TRBV30 with TRBJ1-1; D call uncertain. The V end was cut by 5 bases, the J end by 2 bases, with 12 bases between. CDR3 length: 13 amino acids. The germline V gene has CDR1 GTSNPN and CDR2 SVGIG (reference sequence). CDR3 coding DNA: TGTGCCTGGGGCCGGGAGAGTAACACTGAAGCTTTCTTT. Encoded protein: CAWGRESNTEAFF.

The chain recombines TRBV11-3 with TRBJ2-7, with a weak D call TRBD2 (5 bases). This CDR3 region has 14 residues. V was clipped by 4 bases and J by 2 bases, with 12 bases between them. Germline values: CDR1 SGHNT, CDR2 YENEEA. Here the CDR3 DNA reads TGTGCCAGCAGCTACGCGGGTATGACCTACGAGCAGTACTTC. Encoded protein: CASSYAGMTYEQYF.

The V call is TRBV19, the J call TRBJ2-7, with a weak D call TRBD1 (5 bases). CDR1 and CDR2 (germline): LNHDA, SQIVND (reference sequence). This CDR3 has 14 residues. V was cut by 4 bases and J by 1 base, with 11 bases left in between. For the CDR3, the DNA is TGTGCCAGTAGTAAAGGGCAGGGATCCTACGAGCAGTACTTC. Its translation: CASSKGQGSYEQYF.

The J gene is TRBJ2-5, the V gene TRBV7-2; 8 positions match TRBD2. V dropped 1 base and J dropped 5; count of bases not matched to a gene: 3. The CDR3 consists of 14 residues. CDR1 is SGHTA, CDR2 FQGNSA, per germline. This CDR3 reads CASSLGLARETQYF. CDR3 nucleotide sequence: TGTGCCAGCAGCTTAGGACTAGCGAGGGAGACCCAGTACTTC.

This chain links TRBV29-1 with TRBJ1-5; D might be TRBD1 (6 bases). The V end was cut by 6 bases, the J end by 3 bases, with 15 bases between. The CDR3 contains 14 residues. In germline, CDR1 is SQVTM, CDR2 ANQGSEA. CDR3 residues: CSVLVTGLNQPQHF. The CDR3 coding sequence is TGCAGCGTCTTAGTAACAGGGCTCAATCAGCCCCAGCATTTT.

The rearrangement links TRBV28 to TRBJ2-7, with 9 bases matching TRBD1. Unmatched junction bases numbered 11, after V lost 11 bases and J lost 6 bases. The CDR3 contains 13 residues. Germline assignment: CDR1 MDHEN and CDR2 SYDVKM. In DNA form, the CDR3 reads TGTGCCGGCGGGACAGGGAAGGTAGGCGAGCAGTACTTC. It is translated as CAGGTGKVGEQYF.

The chain is built from TRBV7-3 and TRBJ2-1; no firm D call. With 4 bases removed from V and 9 bases from J, the gap between germline ends came to 16 bases. In germline, CDR1 is SGHTA, CDR2 FQGTGA. The CDR3 length is 14 residues. CDR3 in amino acids: CASSSDPLPGEQFF. CDR3 nucleotide sequence: TGTGCCAGCAGCTCCGACCCCCTCCCGGGTGAGCAGTTCTTC.

The J gene is TRBJ1-5, the V gene TRBV19; D is possibly TRBD1 (6 bases). The ends were cut back, 6 bases at V and 3 bases at J, with 18 bases in the middle. The V gene's germline CDR1 is LNHDA and CDR2 SQIVND (reference sequence). CDR3 length: 16 residues. For the CDR3, the DNA is TGTGCCAGTAGCCGAAGGGACAACGAGGCCAATCAGCCCCAGCATTTT. It specifies CASSRRDNEANQPQHF. Full variable domain (remainder filled in from reference TRBV19 and TRBJ1-5): DGGITQSPKYLFRKEGQNVTLSCEQNLNHDAMYWYRQDPGQGLRLIYYSQIVNDFQKGDIAEGYSVSREKKESFPLTVTSAQKNPTAFYLCASSRRDNEANQPQHFGDGTRLSIL.

This clone was counted only a few times. CDR3 sequence: CASSPHSGPGLDTQYF. The DNA for the CDR3 is TGTGCCAGCAGTCCACACTCGGGCCCCGGGCTAGATACGCAGTATTTT. The V and J genes are TRBV28 and TRBJ2-3, with D unresolved. Germline CDR1 is MDHEN and CDR2 is SYDVKM. The length of the CDR3 is 16 residues. The ends were cut back, 5 bases at V and 5 bases at J, with 20 bases in the middle.

The V gene is TRBV9, the J gene TRBJ2-5, with a weak D call TRBD1 (5 bases). Per germline, CDR1 SGDLS and CDR2 YYNGEE. Trimming shortened V by 1 base and J by 2 bases, and 15 bases separated the two germline ends. The CDR3 has 16 residues. CDR3 in amino acids: CASSVSGSPTQETQYF. The CDR3 coding sequence is TGTGCCAGCAGCGTATCAGGGTCTCCGACTCAAGAGACCCAGTACTTC.

This clone occurred once. The chain couples TRBV18 to TRBJ1-1; the D is unclear. The CDR3 sequence is 15 residues long. Trimming left V 6 bases short and J 1 base short, with 15 bases between. Germline assignment: CDR1 KGHSH and CDR2 LQKENI. CDR3 coding DNA: TGTGCCAGCTCTCCTAGGGCTCCGGGGAACACTGAAGCTTTCTTT. This encodes CASSPRAPGNTEAFF.

The chain recombines TRBV6-6 with TRBJ2-5; D not certain. Looked up from germline, CDR1 is MNHNY and CDR2 is SVGAGI (reference sequence). The germline V and J ends were trimmed by 7 bases and 5 bases, with 14 bases remaining between them. The CDR3 length is 13 residues. Here the CDR3 reads CASTQGQRETQYF. CDR3 DNA sequence: TGTGCCAGCACCCAAGGGCAGAGGGAGACCCAGTACTTC.

CDR3 bases: TGTGCCAGCAGCTTAGAACAGGGGGTCGGCTACACCTTC. As protein: CASSLEQGVGYTF. The chain combines TRBV7-2 with TRBJ1-2; TRBD1 matches 8 bases. Per germline, CDR1 SGHTA and CDR2 FQGNSA. The CDR3 is made up of 13 amino acids. Losses at the gene ends were 1 base for V and 8 bases for J; bases not matched to a gene: 3.

This clone has just a few counts. V gene TRBV15 combines with J gene TRBJ2-5, with unresolved D. This CDR3 has 15 residues. Per the germline V gene, CDR1 is LNHNV and CDR2 is YYDKDF (reference sequence). With 1 base removed from V and 0 bases from J, the gap between germline ends came to 9 bases. Written as DNA, the CDR3 is TGTGCCACCAGCAGAGGATCAGATTACCAAGAGACCCAGTACTTC. The encoded protein is CATSRGSDYQETQYF.

The chain joins TRBV19 to TRBJ2-1, with a possible D match to TRBD2 (7 bases). The CDR3 length is 12 residues. Germline assignment: CDR1 LNHDA and CDR2 SQIVND (reference sequence). With 5 bases removed from V and 12 bases from J, the gap between germline ends came to 14 bases. The CDR3 bases are TGTGCCAGTAGTCGGGGGGCGACGTTGCAGTTCTTC. It is translated as CASSRGATLQFF.

The DNA for the CDR3 is TGCAGCGTTGCCGAAATTTGGACAGCAAAGGTCTCCTACGAGCAGTACTTC. Amino acid sequence: CSVAEIWTAKVSYEQYF. J is TRBJ2-7 and V is TRBV29-1, with D perhaps matching TRBD1 (6 bases). V lost 4 bases and J lost 0, with 22 bases in between. The CDR3 is 17 residues long. Per the germline V gene, CDR1 is SQVTM and CDR2 is ANQGSEA.

The table lists this clone with a few counts. Other DNA sequences within the sample encode an identical CDR3. V usage is TRBV18 and J usage is TRBJ2-2; 11 nucleotides match TRBD2. Trimming cost V 3 bases and J 3 bases; bases outside gene matches: 3. The CDR3 runs to 16 residues. CDR1 is KGHSH and CDR2 is LQKENI in the germline V gene. The CDR3 coding sequence is TGTGCCAGCTCACCTCCTAGCGGGAGGCACACCGGGGAGCTGTTTTTT. It encodes CASSPPSGRHTGELFF.

The chain is built from TRBV27 and TRBJ1-2; D remains ambiguous. V was clipped by 0 bases and J by 4 bases, with 12 bases between them. The CDR3 contains 15 residues. CDR1 and CDR2 (germline): MNHEY, SMNVEV (reference sequence). The CDR3 sequence: CASSLSSGGSYGYTF. CDR3 in DNA: TGTGCCAGCAGTTTATCGTCCGGCGGCTCCTATGGCTACACCTTC.

The chain carries TRBV19 and TRBJ2-4; 13 positions match TRBD2. Germline assignment: CDR1 LNHDA and CDR2 SQIVND (reference sequence). The CDR3 runs 17 residues. V lost 0 bases, J lost 3 bases, and 2 bases stayed unmatched. The CDR3 region is CASSIELAGGVKNIQYF. DNA for the CDR3: TGTGCCAGTAGTATAGAACTAGCGGGAGGGGTCAAAAACATTCAGTACTTC.

This chain links TRBV5-4 with TRBJ2-7; 8 positions match TRBD1. Germline CDR1 reads SGHNT; CDR2 reads YYREEE (reference sequence). The CDR3 is 15 amino acids. Trimming took 0 bases from V and 4 from J; bases not matched to a gene: 6. The CDR3 coding sequence is TGTGCCAGCAGCTTGGATTTGGGACAGGTTTACGAGCAGTACTTC. Protein product: CASSLDLGQVYEQYF.

The chain couples TRBV2 to TRBJ1-2, with D possibly TRBD1 on 6 matching bases. This CDR3 spans 19 amino acids. CDR1 is SNHLY, CDR2 FYNNEI, per germline. Trimming removed 2 bases from V and 4 bases from J, with 26 bases in between. This CDR3 is CASSESRTVGEGSGYGYTF. In DNA, the CDR3 is TGTGCCAGCAGTGAAAGCAGGACAGTCGGTGAGGGGTCGGGCTATGGCTACACCTTC. The variable domain in full, with the rest retrieved from reference TRBV2 and TRBJ1-2, is EPEVTQTPSHQVTQMGQEVILRCVPISNHLYFYWYRQILGQKVEFLVSFYNNEISEKSEIFDDQFSVERPDGSNFTLKIRSTKLEDSAMYFCASSESRTVGEGSGYGYTFGSGTRLTVV.

This chain uses TRBV28 with TRBJ2-6; 7 bases match TRBD2. The V segment lost 4 bases and the J segment 0 bases; nucleotides outside the gene matches: 6. Germline CDR1 and CDR2: MDHEN and SYDVKM. This CDR3 contains 17 residues. DNA for the CDR3: TGTGCCAGCAGTTCCCAGCGGGGCGGCTCTGGGGCCAACGTCCTGACTTTC. Amino acids: CASSSQRGGSGANVLTF. The full variable domain, rest sourced from reference TRBV28 and TRBJ2-6, is DVKVTQSSRYLVKRTGEKVFLECVQDMDHENMFWYRQDPGLGLRLIYFSYDVKMKEKGDIPEGYSVSREKKERFSLILESASTNQTSMYLCASSSQRGGSGANVLTFGAGSRLTVL.

The rearrangement uses TRBV4-2 and TRBJ1-2, with D perhaps TRBD1 (6 bases). CDR1 and CDR2 (germline): LGHNA, YNFKEQ. This CDR3 is 15 amino acids long. V lost 5 bases and J lost 6, with 19 bases in between. CDR3 sequence reads: CASSTQEGGADGYTF. CDR3 nucleotides: TGTGCCAGCAGCACACAAGAGGGGGGGGCGGATGGCTACACCTTC.

V and J are TRBV9 and TRBJ2-1; 7 bases line up with TRBD2. Germline trimming cut 4 bases from V and 6 bases from J; bases unmatched to any gene: 7. CDR3 length: 14 amino acids. CDR1 and CDR2 from the germline V gene are SGDLS and YYNGEE. DNA for the CDR3: TGTGCCAGCAGCACGGCGGGAGTGGCCAATGAGCAGTTCTTC. Translated: CASSTAGVANEQFF.

The J gene is TRBJ2-5, the V gene TRBV5-4, with D perhaps TRBD2 (5 bases). CDR1 and CDR2 (germline): SGHNT, YYREEE (reference sequence). The CDR3 is made up of 14 amino acids. Trimming cost V 2 bases and J 5 bases, with 13 bases left between them. The CDR3: CASSFRGVVETQYF. CDR3 in DNA: TGTGCCAGCAGCTTTCGGGGAGTTGTTGAGACCCAGTACTTC.

The chain recombines TRBV6-6 with TRBJ1-1; D possibly corresponds to TRBD1 (6 bases). V lost 2 bases to trimming and J lost 5 bases, with 15 bases between them. Germline loops: CDR1 MNHNY, CDR2 SVGAGI (reference sequence). There are 15 residues in the CDR3. CDR3 loop: CASSYRGGGGTEAFF. The CDR3 bases are TGTGCCAGCAGTTACAGGGGAGGGGGAGGAACTGAAGCTTTCTTT.